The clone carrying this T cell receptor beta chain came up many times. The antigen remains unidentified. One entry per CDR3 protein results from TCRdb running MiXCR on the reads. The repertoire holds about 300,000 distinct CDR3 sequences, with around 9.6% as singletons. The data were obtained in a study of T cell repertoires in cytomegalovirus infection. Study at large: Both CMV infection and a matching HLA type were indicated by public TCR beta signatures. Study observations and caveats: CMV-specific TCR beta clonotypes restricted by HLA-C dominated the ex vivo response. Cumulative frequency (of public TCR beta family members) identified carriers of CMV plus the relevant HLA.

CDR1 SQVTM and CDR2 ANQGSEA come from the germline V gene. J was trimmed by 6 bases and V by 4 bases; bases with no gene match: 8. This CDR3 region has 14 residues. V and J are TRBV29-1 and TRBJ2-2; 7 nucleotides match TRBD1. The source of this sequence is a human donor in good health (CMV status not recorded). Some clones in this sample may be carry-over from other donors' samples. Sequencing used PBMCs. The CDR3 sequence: CSVATGESAGELFF. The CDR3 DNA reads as TGCAGCGTTGCTACAGGGGAAAGTGCCGGGGAGCTGTTTTTT.